Listed here are 32 T cell receptor beta chains from one sample, sequenced in a study of identical twins. In TCRdb, the 5' RACE reads were re-called with MiXCR into one record per CDR3 protein. The table has approximately 190,000 distinct CDR3 sequences, 15% to 20% seen once. This same sample was also taken into another study, of T cells expressing NK-cell markers.

The sequenced material came from CD8+ T cells sorted from blood. Receptors were obtained from a woman in her late teens or twenties in good health.

In this sample, this clonotype turned up a few times. The rearrangement joins TRBV4-2 to TRBJ2-3, with 8 bases aligning to TRBD2. The germline gives CDR1 LGHNA, CDR2 YNFKEQ. Trimming cost V 4 bases and J 0 bases; bases outside gene matches: 9. This CDR3 is 17 amino acids long. The CDR3 nucleotides are TGTGCCAGCAGCCCGAAGGCGGGGGGACCTAGCACAGATACGCAGTATTTT. Protein sequence: CASSPKAGGPSTDTQYF.

This clonotype was observed a few times. This sequence joins TRBV24-1 and TRBJ2-2; tentative D call: TRBD2 (5 bases). The germline CDR1 and CDR2 sequences are KGHDR and SFDVKD. V was cut by 9 bases and J by 7 bases, with 8 bases left in between. There are 11 residues in the CDR3. The CDR3 region is CATEAGGELFF. DNA for the CDR3: TGTGCCACCGAGGCGGGCGGGGAGCTGTTTTTT.

The CDR3 region has the DNA TGCGCCAGCAGCCACGGGGTTGGGTACAATGAGCAGTTCTTC. It translates to CASSHGVGYNEQFF. This chain links TRBV4-3 with TRBJ2-1; tentatively, D is TRBD2 (5 bases). V lost 3 bases and J 4 bases, leaving 10 bases between the germline ends. Germline values: CDR1 LGHNA, CDR2 YSLEER. There are 14 residues in the CDR3.

The J gene is TRBJ2-1, the V gene TRBV5-6, with D maybe TRBD1 (5 bases). With 3 bases removed from V and 10 bases from J, the gap between germline ends came to 14 bases. From germline, CDR1 is SGHDT and CDR2 YYEEEE. The CDR3 consists of 13 residues. CDR3 in amino acids: CASSSQGIREQFF. The CDR3 nucleotides are TGTGCCAGCAGCTCCCAGGGTATCCGCGAGCAGTTCTTC.

This clonotype was seen more than once but under ten times. V usage is TRBV6-1 and J usage is TRBJ1-1; 7 bases are a match to TRBD1. The CDR3 runs to 18 residues. The J segment lost 2 bases and the V segment lost 5 bases, leaving 17 bases of the junction unmatched. CDR1 and CDR2 from the germline V gene are MNHNS and SASEGT. The CDR3 bases are TGTGCCAGCAGTCGCCTTTCATTGCCGGGACAGCTAAACACTGAAGCTTTCTTT. This gives the protein CASSRLSLPGQLNTEAFF.

In its sample, this clonotype was seen a few times. One junction end disagrees with the germline gene, perhaps due to a read error. The chain recombines TRBV7-3 with TRBJ2-3; the match to TRBD2 covers 15 bases. From germline, CDR1 is SGHTA and CDR2 FQGTGA. This CDR3 region has 19 residues. In DNA form, the CDR3 reads TGTGCCAGCAGCCTAACCCATCGGACTAGCGGGGGGGCCACGGATACGCAGTATTTT. Protein product: CASSLTHRTSGGATDTQYF.

This clonotype has only a few counts. This chain links TRBV2 with TRBJ2-5; D gene unclear. CDR1 and CDR2 (germline): SNHLY, FYNNEI. V was shortened by 0 bases and J by 1 base, with 6 bases between the two germline ends. This CDR3 comprises 14 residues. In DNA form, the CDR3 reads TGTGCCAGCAGTGAAGCGAGCCTCCAAGAGACCCAGTACTTC. Translating it yields CASSEASLQETQYF.

This clonotype came up a few times. V usage is TRBV15 and J usage is TRBJ2-7, with a possible D match to TRBD1 (5 bases). CDR1 LNHNV and CDR2 YYDKDF come from the germline V gene (reference sequence). The CDR3 consists of 16 residues. Trimming stripped 3 bases from V and 4 bases from J, with 19 bases between. CDR3 protein: CATSRSPGWGTYEQYF. The CDR3 nucleotides are TGTGCCACCAGCAGGTCCCCCGGATGGGGCACGTACGAGCAGTACTTC.

V gene TRBV12-5 combines with J gene TRBJ2-5; TRBD2 is a possible D gene (7 bases). CDR1 is LGHNT and CDR2 is FRNRAP in the germline V gene. The CDR3 extends over 15 amino acids. V lost 2 bases to trimming and J lost 5 bases, with 15 bases between them. CDR3 in amino acids: CASGLRGGGPETQYF. In DNA, the CDR3 is TGTGCTAGTGGTTTGAGGGGGGGCGGGCCGGAGACCCAGTACTTC.

This clonotype has just a few counts. The gene calls are TRBV14 and TRBJ2-3; D is unclear. With 1 base removed from V and 1 base from J, the gap between germline ends came to 9 bases. CDR1 is SGHDN, CDR2 FVKESK, per germline. The CDR3 totals 15 residues. The CDR3 region has the DNA TGTGCCAGCAGCCAAGGGTACTTCGGCACAGATACGCAGTATTTT. It encodes CASSQGYFGTDTQYF.

The chain carries TRBV9 and TRBJ2-1; 10 nucleotides agree with TRBD2. Germline V gene lookup returns CDR1 SGDLS and CDR2 YYNGEE. The CDR3 is made up of 15 amino acids. V was pared by 4 bases and J by 4 bases, with 5 bases of the junction left unmatched. Written as DNA, the CDR3 is TGTGCCAGCAGCTCTAGCGGGAGCCCATACAATGAGCAGTTCTTC. Protein product: CASSSSGSPYNEQFF.

The chain recombines TRBV5-8 with TRBJ2-7; 8 bases map to TRBD2. The junction had 5 bases not matched to a gene; V was cut back by 2 bases and J by 4 bases. This CDR3 has 14 amino acids. Germline assignment: CDR1 SGHTS and CDR2 YDEGEE. CDR3 DNA sequence: TGTGCCAGCAGCTTAGCGGGAGATCTATACGAGCAGTACTTC. Amino acids: CASSLAGDLYEQYF.

The chain uses TRBV27 and TRBJ2-1; 11 positions agree with TRBD2. The junction had 5 bases not matched to a gene; V was cut back by 5 bases and J by 5 bases. Looked up from germline, CDR1 is MNHEY and CDR2 is SMNVEV (reference sequence). This CDR3 spans 15 amino acids. In DNA, the CDR3 is TGTGCCAGCAGTAAGGGACTAGCGGCCCACAATGAGCAGTTCTTC. This encodes CASSKGLAAHNEQFF.

This clonotype was recorded many times. This chain connects TRBV7-9 to TRBJ1-1; no reliable D call. The CDR3 runs 13 residues. The V end was cut by 6 bases, the J end by 0 bases, with 8 bases between. Germline CDR1 SEHNR, CDR2 FQNEAQ (reference sequence). CDR3 sequence: CASRFQMNTEAFF. DNA of the CDR3: TGTGCCAGCAGATTTCAGATGAACACTGAAGCTTTCTTT.

This sequence joins TRBV5-5 and TRBJ2-3; D remains ambiguous. The CDR3 contains 16 residues. V gave up 4 bases and J gave up 4 bases, with 19 bases separating them. Germline CDR1 and CDR2: SGHKS and YYEKEE (reference sequence). The CDR3 reads CASSTVNSGTADTQYF. CDR3 bases: TGTGCCAGCAGCACGGTAAACTCAGGAACGGCAGATACGCAGTATTTT.

This clonotype occurred a few times. The chain is built from TRBV7-8 and TRBJ1-1; D call uncertain. The ends were cut back, 1 base at V and 5 bases at J, with 11 bases in the middle. The germline V gene encodes CDR1 SGHVS and CDR2 FQNEAQ. This CDR3 region has 14 residues. The CDR3 spells CASSLGSEVTEAFF. CDR3 in DNA: TGTGCCAGCAGCTTAGGATCCGAAGTTACTGAAGCTTTCTTT.

This sequence joins TRBV9 and TRBJ2-6; D might be TRBD1 or TRBD2, each matching 6 bases. This CDR3 has 15 amino acids. Germline V gene sequence: CDR1 SGDLS, CDR2 YYNGEE. Trimming pared 5 bases from V and 0 bases from J, leaving 9 bases between. The CDR3 is CASRGGVSGANVLTF. The CDR3 DNA reads as TGTGCCAGCAGGGGGGGCGTCTCTGGGGCCAACGTCCTGACTTTC.

The chain combines TRBV25-1 with TRBJ1-1; perhaps TRBD1 as D (5 bases). Deletions cut 4 bases from V and 2 bases from J, with 8 bases between. This CDR3 region has 13 residues. Per the germline V gene, CDR1 is MGHDK and CDR2 is SYGVNS. CDR3 coding DNA: TGTGCCAGCAGTGCTGGGGGAAACACTGAAGCTTTCTTT. This gives the protein CASSAGGNTEAFF.

This clonotype was counted between two and nine times. The rearrangement joins TRBV5-6 to TRBJ2-2; no firm D call. Per germline, CDR1 SGHDT and CDR2 YYEEEE. V was shortened by 0 bases and J by 7 bases, with 4 bases between the two germline ends. The CDR3 is 12 amino acids. The CDR3 loop is CASSLGDGELFF. The CDR3 region has the DNA TGTGCCAGCAGCTTGGGAGACGGGGAGCTGTTTTTT.

A few counts support this clonotype. As DNA, the CDR3 is TGTGCCAGCAGTTTCACAGGGCCCGAAAACAATCAGCCCCAGCATTTT. Translating it yields CASSFTGPENNQPQHF. This chain uses TRBV28 with TRBJ1-5; weak D call: TRBD1 (6 bases). This CDR3 has 16 residues. Germline V gives CDR1 MDHEN, CDR2 SYDVKM. The V end lost 3 bases, the J end lost 3 bases, and 15 bases lay between the germline ends.

This chain connects TRBV15 to TRBJ1-5; D possibly corresponds to TRBD1 (6 bases). V dropped 5 bases and J dropped 0 bases, with 11 bases sitting between them. Germline CDR1 and CDR2: LNHNV and YYDKDF (reference sequence). The length of the CDR3 is 15 residues. This CDR3 reads CATSHQGYSNQPQHF. CDR3 sequence (DNA): TGTGCCACCAGCCACCAGGGGTATAGCAATCAGCCCCAGCATTTT. The full variable domain, with the rest looked up from reference TRBV15 and TRBJ1-5, is DAMVIQNPRYQVTQFGKPVTLSCSQTLNHNVMYWYQQKSSQAPKLLFHYYDKDFNNEADTPDNFQSRRPNTSFCFLDIRSPGLGDTAMYLCATSHQGYSNQPQHFGDGTRLSIL.

The sample holds a few counts of this clonotype. The chain uses TRBV9 and TRBJ1-6; a weak D match, TRBD1 (5 bases). Germline V gives CDR1 SGDLS, CDR2 YYNGEE. CDR3 length: 15 residues. V was cut by 3 bases and J by 9 bases, with 16 bases left in between. DNA of the CDR3: TGTGCCAGCAGCGCCCACAGGAGTGAAGGTTCACCCCTCCACTTT. This translates into CASSAHRSEGSPLHF.

CDR3 sequence (DNA): TGTGCCAGCAGGGGGACTAGTGGATGGGATGAGCAGTTCTTC. It translates to CASRGTSGWDEQFF. V and J are TRBV27 and TRBJ2-1; 8 bases align to TRBD2. Germline values: CDR1 MNHEY, CDR2 SMNVEV (reference sequence). The ends lost 6 bases at V and 8 bases at J; junction bases unmatched: 9. This CDR3 contains 14 residues.

The chain joins TRBV7-9 to TRBJ2-1, with D unclear. V dropped 0 bases and J dropped 8 bases, with 11 bases sitting between them. CDR1 and CDR2 (germline): SEHNR, FQNEAQ (reference sequence). The CDR3 has 14 amino acids. CDR3 bases: TGTGCCAGCAGCTTAGCCGAGACCGCTTATGAGCAGTTCTTC. Translating it yields CASSLAETAYEQFF.

The chain carries TRBV11-2 and TRBJ1-1, with D uncertain. The CDR3 runs 12 residues. CDR1 and CDR2 from the germline V gene are SGHAT and FQNNGV. The V end was cut by 6 bases, the J end by 5 bases, with 10 bases between. CDR3 residues: CASSPGETEAFF. CDR3 nucleotides: TGTGCCAGCAGTCCCGGTGAGACTGAAGCTTTCTTT.

The J gene is TRBJ2-7, the V gene TRBV20-1; TRBD1 aligns across 7 bases. Per the germline V gene, CDR1 is DFQATT and CDR2 is SNEGSKA (reference sequence). J gave up 3 bases and V 5 bases, and 4 bases lay outside the gene matches. The CDR3 runs to 12 residues. The CDR3, as DNA: TGCAGTGCTGGGACAGAGAGCTACGAGCAGTACTTC. It yields the protein CSAGTESYEQYF.

This clonotype occurred once. The chain joins TRBV6-5 to TRBJ2-7; 8 positions agree with TRBD2. CDR3 size: 15 residues. CDR1 is MNHEY and CDR2 is SVGAGI in the germline V gene. Trimming cost V 2 bases and J 3 bases; bases outside gene matches: 6. The CDR3: CASSYGPGGLYEQYF. The DNA of the CDR3 is TGTGCCAGCAGTTACGGCCCGGGGGGGCTCTACGAGCAGTACTTC.

This clonotype was counted a few times. The gene calls are TRBV12-3 or TRBV12-4 and TRBJ1-2, with a weak D call TRBD1 (5 bases). The CDR3 is made up of 15 amino acids. The ends were cut back, 5 bases at V and 0 bases at J, with 13 bases in the middle. The CDR3 DNA sequence: TGTGCCAGCAGTACGGGGACCGAGGCTAACTATGGCTACACCTTC. It is translated as CASSTGTEANYGYTF.

This clonotype was recorded many times. The gene calls are TRBV27 and TRBJ2-7, with D possibly TRBD1 on 6 matching bases. Trimming stripped 7 bases from V and 7 bases from J, with 17 bases between. Per germline, CDR1 MNHEY and CDR2 SMNVEV (reference sequence). The CDR3 is 13 amino acids. The CDR3 DNA reads as TGTGCCAGCAAAAGTTCAGGGGCATGGGAGCAGTACTTC. Its translation: CASKSSGAWEQYF.

This chain uses TRBV27 with TRBJ2-1; D is ambiguous. V lost 6 bases, J lost 7 bases, and 16 bases lay in between. The length of the CDR3 is 14 residues. Germline CDR1 is MNHEY and CDR2 is SMNVEV (reference sequence). In DNA form, the CDR3 reads TGTGCCAGCAGCCCACTGGACGGCAGGAATGAGCAGTTCTTC. It is translated as CASSPLDGRNEQFF.

This clonotype was seen only a few times. The chain employs TRBV9 and TRBJ2-1; 10 nucleotides align to TRBD1. Germline V gene sequence: CDR1 SGDLS, CDR2 YYNGEE. After removal of 5 bases from V and 8 bases from J, the junction contained 10 bases not matched to a gene. The CDR3 is made up of 15 amino acids. CDR3 sequence (DNA): TGTGCCAGCAGTTCATCCGGGACAGGGGTCGATGAGCAGTTCTTC. It yields the protein CASSSSGTGVDEQFF.

The J gene is TRBJ2-5, the V gene TRBV9; D uncertain. V was trimmed by 4 bases and J by 7 bases, leaving 8 bases between them. Germline V lookup: CDR1 SGDLS, CDR2 YYNGEE. CDR3 length: 11 amino acids. The CDR3 is CASSRDGTQYF. In DNA form, the CDR3 reads TGTGCCAGCAGCCGCGACGGGACCCAGTACTTC.